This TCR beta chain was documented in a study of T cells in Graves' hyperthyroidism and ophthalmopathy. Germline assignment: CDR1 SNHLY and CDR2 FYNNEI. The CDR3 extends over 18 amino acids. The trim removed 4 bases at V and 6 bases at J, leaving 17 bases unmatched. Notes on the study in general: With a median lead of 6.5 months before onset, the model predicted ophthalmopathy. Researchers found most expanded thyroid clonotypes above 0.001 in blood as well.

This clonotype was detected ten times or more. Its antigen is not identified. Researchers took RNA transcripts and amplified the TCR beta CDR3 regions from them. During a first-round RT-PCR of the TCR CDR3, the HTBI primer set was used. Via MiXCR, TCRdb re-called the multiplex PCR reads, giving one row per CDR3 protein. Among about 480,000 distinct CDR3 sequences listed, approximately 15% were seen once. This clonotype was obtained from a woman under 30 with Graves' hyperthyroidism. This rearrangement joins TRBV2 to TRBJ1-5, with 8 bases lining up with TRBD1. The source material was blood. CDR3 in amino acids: CASSGLSGQGVLGQPQHF. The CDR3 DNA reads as TGTGCCAGCAGTGGATTAAGCGGACAGGGCGTTTTAGGTCAGCCCCAGCATTTT. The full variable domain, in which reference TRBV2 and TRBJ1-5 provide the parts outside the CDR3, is EPEVTQTPSHQVTQMGQEVILRCVPISNHLYFYWYRQILGQKVEFLVSFYNNEISEKSEIFDDQFSVERPDGSNFTLKIRSTKLEDSAMYFCASSGLSGQGVLGQPQHFGDGTRLSIL.